This T cell receptor (beta chain) was sequenced for a study of OX40 agonist ivuxolimab in advanced cancers. Points from the study as a whole: Expanded clones belonging to CD8+ T cells outnumbered, on average, those of CD4+. Expansion of clones was among the lowest in partial responders at 0.1-3.0 mg/kg.

Samples were taken at baseline and on day 1 of cycles 4 and 7. This clone was recorded a few times. Its antigen is unidentified. The CDR3 is 16 amino acids. Per germline, CDR1 SGHVS and CDR2 FQNEAQ. The J segment lost 0 bases and the V segment lost 2 bases, leaving 2 bases of the junction unmatched. Assay: immunoSEQ multiplex PCR; the TCRdb copy retains only in-frame clones and omits some. The table lists around 39,000 clones, roughly 80% of them singletons. The chain links TRBV7-8 to TRBJ2-2; 8 bases align to TRBD2. Specimen: CD4+ or CD8+ T cells sorted from blood, collected in a trial of the OX40 agonist ivuxolimab. This clonotype was obtained from an adult with an advanced solid tumor such as melanoma, head and neck, liver or kidney cancer. This chain's CDR3 is CASSLRGLANTGELFF. As DNA, the CDR3 is TGTGCCAGCAGCTTACGGGGACTAGCGAACACCGGGGAGCTGTTTTTT.